The entry below describes one T cell receptor (beta chain). The germline V gene has CDR1 MNHNY and CDR2 SVGAGI (reference sequence). This CDR3 spans 15 amino acids. Losses at the gene ends were 4 bases for V and 6 bases for J; bases not matched to a gene: 10. Original handling: Reference gene primers were amplified, and this amplification served to estimate nucleated cell counts. Measured with immunoSEQ multiplex PCR; TCRdb has only the in-frame clones, and not every one. V and J calls and clone size are copied from that table; D and trimming were computed from the DNA. The repertoire holds some 130,000 clones, with around 81% as singletons. This sample is part of a study of blood T cell repertoires in COVID-19. Looking at the study overall: The origin of the acute and convalescent COVID-19 samples was the United States, Italy and Spain. Sample material is recorded as cDNA or gDNA derived from T cells, B-cell-depleted T cells, or PBMCs.

This chain links TRBV6-6 with TRBJ2-7; 9 bases match TRBD1. The sequencing input was peripheral blood. The receptor comes from a human donor in a cohort sampled during active COVID-19. For the CDR3, the DNA is TGTGCCAGCAGTTTGGGACAGGGAGAATCTCCCGAGCAGTACTTC. It translates to CASSLGQGESPEQYF.